These 22 T cell receptor beta chains were all obtained from the same sample, sequenced in a study of cytotoxic CD8 clonotypes in ibrutinib-treated CLL. Assay used: immunoSEQ multiplex PCR; TCRdb lists only in-frame clones, some missing. Here the sample spans fewer than 100,000 clones, 70% to 80% being singletons. Sequenced here: PBMCs, sampled after 12 months of ibrutinib treatment. These TCRs come from a human donor with chronic lymphocytic leukemia.

The rearrangement links TRBV7-9 to TRBJ2-5, with 9 positions matching TRBD1. The CDR3 loop spans 14 amino acids. Trimming took 3 bases from V and 5 from J; bases not matched to a gene: 4. The germline CDR1 and CDR2 sequences are SEHNR and FQNEAQ (reference sequence). The CDR3 is CASSLSDRGETQYF. The CDR3 bases are TGTGCCAGCAGCTTGTCGGACAGGGGTGAGACCCAGTACTTC.

The V and J genes are TRBV30 and TRBJ1-5; D ambiguous. V lost 1 base and J 0 bases, leaving 4 bases between the germline ends. This CDR3 contains 13 residues. Per the germline V gene, CDR1 is GTSNPN and CDR2 is SVGIG (reference sequence). The CDR3 coding sequence is TGTGCCTGGAGTGCCGATAGCAATCAGCCCCAGCATTTT. It encodes CAWSADSNQPQHF.

This clone came up once. The V gene is TRBV7-2, the J gene TRBJ2-3; 9 nucleotides line up with TRBD2. Unmatched junction bases numbered 6, after V lost 5 bases and J lost 6 bases. Germline V gives CDR1 SGHTA, CDR2 FQGNSA. The CDR3 contains 14 residues. This chain's CDR3 is CASSQGLASDTQYF. The CDR3 DNA sequence: TGTGCCAGCAGCCAGGGACTAGCCTCTGATACGCAGTATTTT.

This clone was detected a few times. V gene TRBV7-6 combines with J gene TRBJ2-5; 8 nucleotides line up with TRBD1. This CDR3 spans 16 amino acids. Per germline, CDR1 SGHVS and CDR2 FNYEAQ. V gave up 3 bases and J gave up 4 bases; unmatched junction bases: 10. CDR3 DNA: TGTGCCAGCAGCTTCAACAGGGGGAGTAGGGGAGAGACCCAGTACTTC. Translated, it gives CASSFNRGSRGETQYF.

The chain recombines TRBV4-3 with TRBJ1-3; maybe TRBD1 (5 bases). With 1 base removed from V and 3 bases from J, the gap between germline ends came to 16 bases. Germline V CDR1 and CDR2: LGHNA, YSLEER. The CDR3 covers 17 residues. As DNA, the CDR3 is TGCGCCAGCAGCCAAGGGGGCGGCCTGGGAGGTGGAAACACCATATATTTT. It encodes CASSQGGGLGGGNTIYF.

Ten or more counts support this clone. The chain recombines TRBV11-2 with TRBJ1-2, with TRBD1 identical over 8 bases. The CDR3 has 15 residues. Germline loops: CDR1 SGHAT, CDR2 FQNNGV. V shed 5 bases, J shed 4 bases, and the junction held 9 bases outside the gene matches. The CDR3: CASSRDRGPGYGYTF. The CDR3 coding sequence is TGTGCCAGCAGCCGCGACAGGGGCCCGGGCTATGGCTACACCTTC.

This clone has more than one count but fewer than ten. CDR3 coding DNA: TGCGCCAGCAGCTCAGGACTAGCGGGGGGCGGGGAGACCCAGTACTTC. This codes for CASSSGLAGGGETQYF. The chain combines TRBV5-1 with TRBJ2-5; TRBD2 matches at 14 bases. Germline values: CDR1 SGHRS, CDR2 YFSETQ. The CDR3 consists of 16 residues. Trimming at V came to 3 bases and at J to 5 bases, leaving 6 bases not matched to a gene.

The chain carries TRBV5-1 and TRBJ2-7; 9 bases map to TRBD1. This CDR3 has 16 amino acids. Germline V gene sequence: CDR1 SGHRS, CDR2 YFSETQ. V shed 0 bases and J 2 bases; nucleotides not matched to a gene: 6. The CDR3 bases are TGCGCCAGCAGCTTGGGTGGGGACAGGGTCACCTACGAGCAGTACTTC. This gives the protein CASSLGGDRVTYEQYF.

The chain recombines TRBV4-3 with TRBJ1-2; tentative D call: TRBD1 (5 bases). The CDR3 is made up of 14 amino acids. V lost 3 bases and J 0 bases, leaving 8 bases between the germline ends. CDR1 LGHNA and CDR2 YSLEER come from the germline V gene. The CDR3 DNA reads TGCGCCAGCAGCCAGGGGGGGACTAACTATGGCTACACCTTC. Translating it yields CASSQGGTNYGYTF.

V and J are TRBV28 and TRBJ1-5; D remains unclear. Deletions cut 5 bases from V and 3 bases from J, with 14 bases between. CDR3 size: 15 residues. The germline gives CDR1 MDHEN, CDR2 SYDVKM. CDR3 loop: CASSPLTTNNQPQHF. In DNA form, the CDR3 reads TGTGCCAGCAGTCCCCTGACAACGAACAATCAGCCCCAGCATTTT.

A few counts support this clone. V is TRBV11-2 and J is TRBJ2-7; 8 bases are a match to TRBD2. J lost 3 bases, V lost 0 bases, and 4 bases had no gene match. This CDR3 is 15 amino acids long. Germline CDR1 SGHAT, CDR2 FQNNGV. This CDR3 reads CASSLDAGGSYEQYF. Here the CDR3 DNA reads TGTGCCAGCAGCTTAGATGCGGGGGGCAGCTACGAGCAGTACTTC. Using reference TRBV11-2 and TRBJ2-7 for the parts outside the CDR3, the full variable domain is EAGVAQSPRYKIIEKRQSVAFWCNPISGHATLYWYQQILGQGPKLLIQFQNNGVVDDSQLPKDRFSAERLKGVDSTLKIQPAKLEDSAVYLCASSLDAGGSYEQYFGPGTRLTVT.

The J gene is TRBJ1-1, the V gene TRBV9, with TRBD1 as a possible D gene (5 bases). V was clipped by 0 bases and J by 4 bases, with 13 bases between them. Germline CDR1 is SGDLS and CDR2 is YYNGEE. The CDR3 is 15 amino acids. CDR3 nucleotides: TGTGCCAGCAGCGTAGTCCCAGGGCCCAGCACTGAAGCTTTCTTT. This sequence encodes CASSVVPGPSTEAFF. Together with reference TRBV9 and TRBJ1-1, the CDR3 gives the full variable domain: DSGVTQTPKHLITATGQRVTLRCSPRSGDLSVYWYQQSLDQGLQFLIQYYNGEERAKGNILERFSAQQFPDLHSELNLSSLELGDSALYFCASSVVPGPSTEAFFGQGTRLTVV.

The rearrangement uses TRBV30 and TRBJ2-2, with 7 bases fitting TRBD1. The V gene's germline CDR1 is GTSNPN and CDR2 SVGIG (reference sequence). The CDR3 is made up of 12 amino acids. Trimming took 4 bases from V and 7 from J; bases not matched to a gene: 3. This CDR3 is CAWTTGDGELFF. In nucleotides, the CDR3 is TGTGCCTGGACAACAGGGGACGGGGAGCTGTTTTTT.

This clone was seen only once. V usage is TRBV5-4 and J usage is TRBJ1-6; TRBD1 is a possible D gene (5 bases). The germline V and J ends were trimmed by 0 bases and 9 bases, with 19 bases remaining between them. Germline assignment: CDR1 SGHNT and CDR2 YYREEE (reference sequence). This CDR3 has 17 residues. The CDR3 loop reads CASSLGARGGSSSPLHF. CDR3 nucleotides: TGTGCCAGCAGCTTGGGGGCGCGGGGGGGGAGCAGTTCACCCCTCCACTTT. The variable domain in full, completed from reference TRBV5-4 and TRBJ1-6, reads ETGVTQSPTHLIKTRGQQVTLRCSSQSGHNTVSWYQQALGQGPQFIFQYYREEENGRGNFPPRFSGLQFPNYSSELNVNALELDDSALYLCASSLGARGGSSSPLHFGNGTRLTVT.

The chain carries TRBV4-2 and TRBJ2-5; D may correspond to TRBD1 or TRBD2 (5 bases each). This CDR3 has 15 residues. V lost 1 base and J lost 3, with 12 bases in between. Germline V gene lookup returns CDR1 LGHNA and CDR2 YNFKEQ. CDR3 residues: CASSQGPGPKETQYF. The CDR3 region has the DNA TGTGCCAGCAGCCAAGGCCCGGGACCGAAAGAGACCCAGTACTTC.

This chain joins TRBV7-9 and TRBJ2-3; D is possibly TRBD2 (7 bases). The CDR3 is 16 residues long. The germline V gene has CDR1 SEHNR and CDR2 FQNEAQ (reference sequence). With 5 bases removed from V and 2 bases from J, the gap between germline ends came to 17 bases. The CDR3 DNA is TGTGCCAGCAGCAAGGGGGGGGGCGGTGCCACAGATACGCAGTATTTT. Its protein product is CASSKGGGGATDTQYF.

The sample holds one count of this clone. The chain employs TRBV11-2 and TRBJ2-2, with unresolved D. The V gene's germline CDR1 is SGHAT and CDR2 FQNNGV. This CDR3 has 11 residues. V was cut by 5 bases and J by 5 bases, with 3 bases left in between. As DNA, the CDR3 is TGTGCCAGCAGCAAGACCGGGGAGCTGTTTTTT. This gives the protein CASSKTGELFF.

J is TRBJ1-5 and V is TRBV5-4, with a tentative D call TRBD1 (5 bases). In germline, CDR1 is SGHNT, CDR2 YYREEE (reference sequence). The CDR3 is 14 amino acids. Trimming removed 4 bases at V and 1 base at J, with 9 bases between. This CDR3 reads CASSNRDSNQPQHF. As DNA, the CDR3 is TGTGCCAGCAGCAACCGGGACAGCAATCAGCCCCAGCATTTT.

This clone was seen a single time. The rearrangement joins TRBV7-8 to TRBJ2-3; TRBD2 matches at 7 bases. This CDR3 region has 15 residues. V was clipped by 5 bases and J by 4 bases; unmatched bases: 9. The germline CDR1 and CDR2 sequences are SGHVS and FQNEAQ. CDR3 nucleotides: TGTGCCAGCAGCCCCGGGCGGGGGTTGGCAGATACGCAGTATTTT. As protein: CASSPGRGLADTQYF.

This chain connects TRBV6-5 to TRBJ2-1; D uncertain. From germline, CDR1 is MNHEY and CDR2 SVGAGI. The V end was cut by 7 bases, the J end by 9 bases, with 16 bases between. The CDR3 sequence is 13 residues long. DNA for the CDR3: TGTGCCAGCACCACACCCGCCCTCGGTGAGCAGTTCTTC. Its protein product is CASTTPALGEQFF.

CDR3 residues: CASSLGPSGEQFF. For the CDR3, the DNA is TGCGCCAGCAGCCTCGGGCCCTCCGGTGAGCAGTTCTTC. V usage is TRBV5-1 and J usage is TRBJ2-1; no definite D call. The CDR3 is 13 residues long. CDR1 SGHRS and CDR2 YFSETQ come from the germline V gene. Trimming shortened V by 4 bases and J by 9 bases, and 14 bases separated the two germline ends.

This chain connects TRBV5-1 to TRBJ2-1, with D tentatively TRBD1 or TRBD2 (5 bases each). V dropped 5 bases and J dropped 0 bases, with 9 bases sitting between them. Germline CDR1 SGHRS, CDR2 YFSETQ. This CDR3 has 14 amino acids. The CDR3 DNA follows: TGCGCCAGCAGTGACGGGGCCTCCTACAATGAGCAGTTCTTC. Translated: CASSDGASYNEQFF.